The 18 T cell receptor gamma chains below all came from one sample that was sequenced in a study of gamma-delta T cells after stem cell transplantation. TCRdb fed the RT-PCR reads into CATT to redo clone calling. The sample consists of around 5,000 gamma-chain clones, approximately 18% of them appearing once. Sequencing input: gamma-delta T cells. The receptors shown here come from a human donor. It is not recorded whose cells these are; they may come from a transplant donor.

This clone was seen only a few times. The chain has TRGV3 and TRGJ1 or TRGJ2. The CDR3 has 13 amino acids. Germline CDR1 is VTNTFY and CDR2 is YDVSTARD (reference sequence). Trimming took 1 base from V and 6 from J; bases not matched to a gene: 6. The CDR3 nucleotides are TGTGCCACCTGGGACAGTCCTGGTTATAAGAAACTCTTT. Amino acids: CATWDSPGYKKLF.

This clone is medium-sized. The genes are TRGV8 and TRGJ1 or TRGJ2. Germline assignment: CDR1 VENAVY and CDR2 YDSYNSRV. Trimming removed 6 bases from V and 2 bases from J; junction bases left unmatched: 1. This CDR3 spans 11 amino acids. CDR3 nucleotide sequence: TGTGCCACCTGGTATTATTATAAGAAACTCTTT. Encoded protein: CATWYYYKKLF.

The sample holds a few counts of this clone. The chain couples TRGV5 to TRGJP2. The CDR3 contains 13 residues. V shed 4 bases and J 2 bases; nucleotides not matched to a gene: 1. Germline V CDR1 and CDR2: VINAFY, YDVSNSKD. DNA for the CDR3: TGTGCCACCTGGGAAAGTAGTGATTGGATCAAGACGTTT. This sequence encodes CATWESSDWIKTF.

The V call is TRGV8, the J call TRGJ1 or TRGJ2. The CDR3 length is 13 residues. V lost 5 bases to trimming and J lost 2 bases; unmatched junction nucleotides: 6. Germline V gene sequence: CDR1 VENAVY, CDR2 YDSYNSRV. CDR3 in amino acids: CATWAPYYYKKLF. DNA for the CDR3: TGTGCCACCTGGGCTCCCTATTATTATAAGAAACTCTTT.

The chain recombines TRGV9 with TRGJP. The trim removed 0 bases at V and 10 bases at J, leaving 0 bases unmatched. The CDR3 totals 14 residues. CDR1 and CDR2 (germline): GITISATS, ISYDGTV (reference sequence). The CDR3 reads CALWEVLGKKIKVF. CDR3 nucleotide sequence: TGTGCCTTGTGGGAGGTGTTGGGCAAAAAAATCAAGGTATTT.

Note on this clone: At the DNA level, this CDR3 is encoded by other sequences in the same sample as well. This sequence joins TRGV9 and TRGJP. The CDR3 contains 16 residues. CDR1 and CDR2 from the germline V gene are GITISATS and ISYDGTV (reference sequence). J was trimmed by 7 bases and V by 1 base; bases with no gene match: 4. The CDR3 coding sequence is TGTGCCTTGTGGGAGGTACGGGAGTTGGGCAAAAAAATCAAGGTATTT. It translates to CALWEVRELGKKIKVF.

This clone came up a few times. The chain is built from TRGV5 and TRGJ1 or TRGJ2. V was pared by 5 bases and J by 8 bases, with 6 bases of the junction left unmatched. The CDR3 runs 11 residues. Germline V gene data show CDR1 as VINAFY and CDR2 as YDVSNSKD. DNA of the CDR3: TGTGCCACCTGGGCTAGGAATAAGAAACTCTTT. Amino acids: CATWARNKKLF.

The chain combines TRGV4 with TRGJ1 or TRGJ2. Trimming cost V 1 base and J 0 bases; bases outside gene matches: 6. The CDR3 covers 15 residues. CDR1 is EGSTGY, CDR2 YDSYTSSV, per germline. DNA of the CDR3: TGTGCCACCTGGGATGGCTCCACGAATTATTATAAGAAACTCTTT. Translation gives CATWDGSTNYYKKLF.

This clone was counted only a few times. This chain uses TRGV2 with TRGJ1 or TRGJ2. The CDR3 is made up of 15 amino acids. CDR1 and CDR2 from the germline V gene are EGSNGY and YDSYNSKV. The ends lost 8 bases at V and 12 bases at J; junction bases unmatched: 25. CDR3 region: CATSRIEPLGIPKLF. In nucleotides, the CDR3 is TGTGCCACCTCTCGGATAGAACCCCTCGGGATACCGAAACTCTTT.

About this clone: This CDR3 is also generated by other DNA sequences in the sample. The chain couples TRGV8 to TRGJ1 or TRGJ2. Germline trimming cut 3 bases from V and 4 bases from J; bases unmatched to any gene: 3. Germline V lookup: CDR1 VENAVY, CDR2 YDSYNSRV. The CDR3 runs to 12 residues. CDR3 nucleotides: TGTGCCACCTGGGATCCCTATTATAAGAAACTCTTT. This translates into CATWDPYYKKLF.

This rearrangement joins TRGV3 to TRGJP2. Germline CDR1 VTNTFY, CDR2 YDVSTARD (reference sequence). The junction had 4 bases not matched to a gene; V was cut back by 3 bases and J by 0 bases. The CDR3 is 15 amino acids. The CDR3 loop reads CATWDFYSSDWIKTF. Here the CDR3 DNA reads TGTGCCACCTGGGACTTCTATAGTAGTGATTGGATCAAGACGTTT.

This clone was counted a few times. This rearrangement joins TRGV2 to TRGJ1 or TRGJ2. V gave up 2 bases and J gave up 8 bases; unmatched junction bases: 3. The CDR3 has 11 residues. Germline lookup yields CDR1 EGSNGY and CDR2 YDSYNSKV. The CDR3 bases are TGTGCCACCTGGGACGACCATAAGAAACTCTTT. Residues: CATWDDHKKLF.

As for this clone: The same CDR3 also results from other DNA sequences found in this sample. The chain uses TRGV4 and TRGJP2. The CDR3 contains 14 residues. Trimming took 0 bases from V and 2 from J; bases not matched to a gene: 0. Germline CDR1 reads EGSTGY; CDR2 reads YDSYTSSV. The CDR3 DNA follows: TGTGCCACCTGGGATGGGAGTAGTGATTGGATCAAGACGTTT. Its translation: CATWDGSSDWIKTF.

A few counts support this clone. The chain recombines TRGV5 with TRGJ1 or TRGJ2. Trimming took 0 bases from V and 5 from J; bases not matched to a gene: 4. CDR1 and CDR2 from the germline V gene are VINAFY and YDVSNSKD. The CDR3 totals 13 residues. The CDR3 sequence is CATWDRPHYKKLF. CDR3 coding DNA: TGTGCCACCTGGGACAGGCCTCATTATAAGAAACTCTTT.

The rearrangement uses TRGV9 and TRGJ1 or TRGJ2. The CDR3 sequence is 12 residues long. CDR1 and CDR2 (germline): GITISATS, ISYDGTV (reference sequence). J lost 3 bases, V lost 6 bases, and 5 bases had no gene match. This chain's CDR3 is CALWSFYYKKLF. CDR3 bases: TGTGCCTTGTGGTCATTTTATTATAAGAAACTCTTT.

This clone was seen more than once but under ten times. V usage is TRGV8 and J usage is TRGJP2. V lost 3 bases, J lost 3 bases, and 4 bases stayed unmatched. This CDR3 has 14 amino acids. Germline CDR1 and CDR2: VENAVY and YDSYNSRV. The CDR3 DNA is TGTGCCACCTGGGATTGGGGTAGTGATTGGATCAAGACGTTT. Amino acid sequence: CATWDWGSDWIKTF.

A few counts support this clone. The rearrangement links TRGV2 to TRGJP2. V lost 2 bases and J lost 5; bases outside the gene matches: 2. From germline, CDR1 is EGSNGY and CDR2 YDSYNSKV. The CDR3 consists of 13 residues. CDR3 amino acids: CATWDESDWIKTF. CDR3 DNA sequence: TGTGCCACCTGGGACGAGAGTGATTGGATCAAGACGTTT.

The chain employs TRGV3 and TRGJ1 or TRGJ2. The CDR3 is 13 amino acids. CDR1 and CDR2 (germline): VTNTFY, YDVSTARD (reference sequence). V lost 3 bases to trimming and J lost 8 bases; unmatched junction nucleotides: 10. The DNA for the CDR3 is TGTGCCACCTGGGACCAGGCCAGGGATAAGAAACTCTTT. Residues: CATWDQARDKKLF.